The 18 T cell receptor beta chains below were found in one sample sequenced in a study of tumor-infiltrating lymphocytes in primary liver carcinoma (dated by TCRdb to 2017 to 2019). Blood RNA was extracted from unsorted whole blood with TRIzol reagent; germline DNA came from the DNeasy Blood & Tissue kit. Instrument on record: Illumina HiSeq 2500. TCRbeta-specific cDNA was reverse-transcribed from 500 ng total RNA using a constant-region primer and ProtoScript II reverse transcriptase. TCRbeta libraries were built with three nested multiplex PCR rounds, a slightly modified ARM-PCR procedure. Each of the first two PCR rounds ran for about 10 cycles using multiplex TRBV1-TRBV30 forward primers together with a Cbeta reverse primer. TCRdb's own reprocessing of the public reads used fastp at Q25 and MiXCR and kept productive beta chains. Each entry is one CDR3 protein sequence, shown with its most common DNA and genes. Here the sample has around 170,000 distinct CDR3 sequences; 50% to 75% occur a single time. The biggest ten clones account for approximately 67% of the sample.

Specimen: peripheral blood. These receptors were obtained from a man aged 40-49 years with primary liver carcinoma and hepatitis B virus infection.

The genes are TRBV5-8 and TRBJ1-1; possibly TRBD1 for D (5 bases). The germline V gene has CDR1 SGHTS and CDR2 YDEGEE. Between the trimmed V and J ends, which lost 2 bases and 6 bases, there was a span of 17 bases. The CDR3 has 15 amino acids. CDR3 sequence (DNA): TGTGCCAGCAGCTTTTGGAGGGGTGAGTTCGCTGAAGCTTTCTTT. This encodes CASSFWRGEFAEAFF.

The V gene is TRBV11-2, the J gene TRBJ2-1; possible D gene TRBD2, 6 bases. The CDR3 extends over 13 amino acids. The germline V gene has CDR1 SGHAT and CDR2 FQNNGV. The V end was cut by 8 bases, the J end by 8 bases, with 16 bases between. This chain's CDR3 is CASDRRGRDEQFF. Here the CDR3 DNA reads TGTGCCAGCGACCGGAGGGGAAGGGATGAGCAGTTCTTC.

This clonotype has just a few counts. This may be a read error, as it is one base from a much larger clone. It is likely a read error, because the conserved phenylalanine at the end of the CDR3 is missing. The V gene is TRBV29-1, the J gene TRBJ2-3, with D maybe TRBD2 (6 bases). This CDR3 contains 11 residues. V lost 6 bases, J lost 8 bases, and 12 bases lay in between. CDR1 SQVTM and CDR2 ANQGSEA come from the germline V gene. For the CDR3, the DNA is TGCAGCGTGGATGGGGGGAGTACGCAGTATCTT. This codes for CSVDGGSTQYL.

A single count supports this clonotype. A much larger clone lies a single base off, so this may be a read error. The V call is TRBV29-1, the J call TRBJ2-5; a possible D gene is TRBD1 (6 bases). Germline CDR1 and CDR2: SQVTM and ANQGSEA. The CDR3 runs to 13 residues. Here the CDR3 reads CSVAFLPGETQCF. The DNA of the CDR3 is TGCAGCGTTGCTTTCCTTCCAGGGGAGACCCAGTGCTTC. Filled out from reference TRBV29-1 and TRBJ2-5, the complete variable domain reads SAVISQKPSRDICQRGTSLTIQCQVDSQVTMMFWYRQQPGQSLTLIATANQGSEATYESGFVIDKFPISRPNLTFSTLTVSNMSPEDSSIYLCSVAFLPGETQCFGPGTRLLVL.

The chain links TRBV29-1 to TRBJ2-1, with 12 bases identical to TRBD2. This CDR3 contains 15 residues. Germline V CDR1 and CDR2: SQVTM, ANQGSEA. V gave up 1 base and J gave up 4 bases; unmatched junction bases: 2. The CDR3 region is CSVEATSGGYNEQFF. The CDR3 DNA follows: TGCAGCGTTGAAGCCACTAGCGGGGGGTACAATGAGCAGTTCTTC.

The chain links TRBV6-5 to TRBJ2-7; TRBD2 is a possible D gene (6 bases). The CDR3 is made up of 13 amino acids. CDR1 and CDR2 from the germline V gene are MNHEY and SVGAGI. V lost 6 bases, J lost 3 bases, and 12 bases lay in between. The DNA of the CDR3 is TGTGCCAGCAGGGAGGGACTTCTCTACGAGCAGTACTTC. Protein: CASREGLLYEQYF.

This rearrangement joins TRBV28 to TRBJ2-7; D might be TRBD2 (6 bases). V was shortened by 3 bases and J by 4 bases, with 13 bases between the two germline ends. CDR1 and CDR2 (germline): MDHEN, SYDVKM. There are 14 residues in the CDR3. CDR3 in amino acids: CASSLRGLPYEQYF. For the CDR3, the DNA is TGTGCCAGCAGTTTGAGGGGACTCCCGTACGAGCAGTACTTC. Combining the CDR3 with reference TRBV28 and TRBJ2-7 gives the whole variable domain DVKVTQSSRYLVKRTGEKVFLECVQDMDHENMFWYRQDPGLGLRLIYFSYDVKMKEKGDIPEGYSVSREKKERFSLILESASTNQTSMYLCASSLRGLPYEQYFGPGTRLTVT.

The genes are TRBV12-3 or TRBV12-4 and TRBJ1-5; unclear D gene. CDR3 length: 12 amino acids. V was pared by 6 bases and J by 9 bases, with 12 bases between. In DNA, the CDR3 is TGTGCCAGCAGGGCGGTACTGAGGCCCCAGCATTTT. This codes for CASRAVLRPQHF.

This clonotype has only one observation. An end of the junction differs from the germline gene, which may be a read error. V and J are TRBV11-3 and TRBJ2-3; D gene unclear. The CDR3 spans 13 residues. The germline V gene has CDR1 SGHNT and CDR2 YENEEA. This CDR3 reads CASSSEREDTQYF. In DNA form, the CDR3 reads TGTGCCAGCAGCTCTGAGCGAGAGGATACACAGTATTTT.

Comments on this clonotype: An end of the junction does not agree with germline; a read error may underlie this. The rearrangement joins TRBV11-2 to TRBJ2-2; maybe TRBD2 (5 bases). The CDR3 extends over 16 amino acids. CDR1 SGHAT and CDR2 FQNNGV come from the germline V gene. CDR3 sequence reads: CVSSLVTLAGTGELFF. The CDR3 nucleotides read TGTGTCAGCAGCTTAGTGACGCTAGCAGGAACCGGGGAGCTGTTTTTT.

This clonotype has a handful of counts. V and J are TRBV12-3 or TRBV12-4 and TRBJ2-2; no clear D. This CDR3 is built from 12 residues. The V gene lost 3 bases and the J gene lost 5 bases, with 4 bases spanning the gap. For the CDR3, the DNA is TGTGCCAGCAGTTTCACGACCGGGGAGCTGTTTTTT. Its protein is CASSFTTGELFF.

The J gene is TRBJ2-7, the V gene TRBV10-3, with a tentative D call TRBD2 (5 bases). V was pared by 6 bases and J by 7 bases, with 25 bases between. The CDR3 extends over 16 amino acids. Germline loops: CDR1 ENHRY, CDR2 SYGVKD. CDR3 nucleotides: TGTGCCATCAGCCACGGTTTGAAGGGAGTGCAGGTAGAGCAGTACTTC. This sequence encodes CAISHGLKGVQVEQYF.

The rearrangement links TRBV6-6 to TRBJ2-7; D call uncertain. V was cut by 0 bases and J by 8 bases, with 11 bases left in between. CDR1 is MNHNY, CDR2 SVGAGI, per germline (reference sequence). CDR3 size: 13 residues. Here the CDR3 DNA reads TGTGCCAGCAGTTACTCGACCCGTTCCAAGCAGTACTTC. Protein: CASSYSTRSKQYF.

The table lists this clonotype with a count of one. This chain links TRBV30 with TRBJ2-7; no definite D call. From germline, CDR1 is GTSNPN and CDR2 SVGIG (reference sequence). The CDR3 contains 14 residues. V was clipped by 0 bases and J by 5 bases, with 14 bases between them. DNA of the CDR3: TGTGCCTGGAGTGTTTTCCCCATTGGGGACGAGCAGTACTTC. This encodes CAWSVFPIGDEQYF.

This clonotype was counted between two and nine times. The rearrangement links TRBV7-9 to TRBJ2-1; D remains ambiguous. CDR1 SEHNR and CDR2 FQNEAQ come from the germline V gene (reference sequence). CDR3 length: 14 amino acids. Trimming cost V 2 bases and J 7 bases, with 12 bases left between them. CDR3 in DNA: TGTGCCAGCAGCTTATTGCGAGACCCTAATGAGCAGTTCTTC. As protein: CASSLLRDPNEQFF. The entire variable domain, with the rest obtained from reference TRBV7-9 and TRBJ2-1, is as follows: DTGVSQNPRHKITKRGQNVTFRCDPISEHNRLYWYRQTLGQGPEFLTYFQNEAQLEKSRLLSDRFSAERPKGSFSTLEIQRTEQGDSAMYLCASSLLRDPNEQFFGPGTRLTVL.

Points on this clonotype: This may arise from a read error, as a much more abundant clone is one base away. The rearrangement joins TRBV28 to TRBJ2-1; D is unresolved. The CDR3 has 16 residues. Trimming removed 5 bases from V and 7 bases from J, with 21 bases in between. Germline V lookup: CDR1 MDHEN, CDR2 SYDVKM. The CDR3: CASSLPRTGRLNEQFF. Here the CDR3 DNA reads TGTGCCAGCAGTCTCCCCCGGACGGGTCGGTTAAATGAGCAGTTCTTC. The full variable domain, its missing parts supplied by reference TRBV28 and TRBJ2-1, is DVKVTQSSRYLVKRTGEKVFLECVQDMDHENMFWYRQDPGLGLRLIYFSYDVKMKEKGDIPEGYSVSREKKERFSLILESASTNQTSMYLCASSLPRTGRLNEQFFGPGTRLTVL.

As for this clonotype: The junction does not match germline at one end; this may be a read error. The chain combines TRBV11-2 with TRBJ2-7, with D unclear. Germline CDR1 and CDR2: SGHAT and FQNNGV. The CDR3 is made up of 12 amino acids. The CDR3 bases are TGTGCCAGCAGCTTAGGTAATACCGAGCAATACTTC. Amino acids: CASSLGNTEQYF. The entire variable domain, with the rest obtained from reference TRBV11-2 and TRBJ2-7, is as follows: EAGVAQSPRYKIIEKRQSVAFWCNPISGHATLYWYQQILGQGPKLLIQFQNNGVVDDSQLPKDRFSAERLKGVDSTLKIQPAKLEDSAVYLCASSLGNTEQYFGPGTRLTVT.

The chain carries TRBV10-3 and TRBJ2-7, with TRBD1 matching over 9 bases. The CDR3 covers 13 residues. The junction had 5 bases not matched to a gene; V was cut back by 8 bases and J by 3 bases. Germline assignment: CDR1 ENHRY and CDR2 SYGVKD. The CDR3 protein is CAIGDRDGYEQYF. The CDR3 DNA is TGTGCCATCGGGGACAGGGATGGCTACGAGCAGTACTTC.